The source of this T cell receptor (beta chain) is a study of blood T cell repertoires in COVID-19. Study-level background: Spain, Italy and the United States supplied samples that represented acute and convalescent COVID-19. PBMCs, B-cell-depleted T cells, or T cells provided the cDNA or gDNA that made up the material.

Per the study methods: By means of reference gene primer amplification, nucleated cell counts were estimated. The method was immunoSEQ multiplex PCR; TCRdb's version includes in-frame clones alone and lacks a portion of them. V, J and clone size were drawn from that table, and D and trimming were deduced from the DNA. The table lists over 150,000 clones, around 90% of them singletons. The ends lost 0 bases at V and 6 bases at J; junction bases unmatched: 10. This CDR3 is 18 amino acids long. CDR1 is MNHEY, CDR2 SMNVEV, per germline (reference sequence). This TCR derives from an elderly woman with COVID-19, enrolled during active disease. The J gene is TRBJ1-5, the V gene TRBV27; TRBD1 matches at 11 bases. The sample consisted of peripheral blood. CDR3 loop: CASSLSGTGGRGSQPQHF. For the CDR3, the DNA is TGTGCCAGCAGTTTATCCGGGACAGGGGGTCGAGGCAGTCAGCCCCAGCATTTT.